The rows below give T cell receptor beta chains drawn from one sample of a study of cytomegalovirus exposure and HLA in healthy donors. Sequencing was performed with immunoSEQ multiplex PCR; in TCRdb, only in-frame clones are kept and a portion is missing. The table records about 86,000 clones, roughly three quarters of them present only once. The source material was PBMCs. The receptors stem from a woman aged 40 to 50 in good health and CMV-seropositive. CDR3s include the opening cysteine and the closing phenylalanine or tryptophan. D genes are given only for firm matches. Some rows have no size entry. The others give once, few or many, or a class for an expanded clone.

CDR3aa: CASSSRGGDTQYF; CDR3nt: TGTGCCAGCAGCTCCCGGGGTGGTGATACGCAGTATTTT; abundance: .; j_gene: TRBJ2-3; v_gene: TRBV9; len: 13; d_gene: .
CDR3aa: CASSVGGQGAYNEQFF; CDR3nt: TGTGCCAGCAGCGTAGGTGGACAGGGAGCGTACAATGAGCAGTTCTTC; abundance: .; j_gene: TRBJ2-1; v_gene: TRBV9; len: 16; d_gene: TRBD1
CDR3aa: CASSGAGTVAYNEQFF; CDR3nt: TGTGCCAGCAGTGGGGCCGGGACAGTCGCCTACAATGAGCAGTTCTTC; abundance: .; j_gene: TRBJ2-1; v_gene: TRBV2; len: 16; d_gene: TRBD1
CDR3aa: CAITTGAFTDTQYF; CDR3nt: TGTGCCATCACTACAGGGGCTTTCACAGATACGCAGTATTTT; abundance: few; j_gene: TRBJ2-3; v_gene: TRBV10-3; len: 14; d_gene: TRBD1
CDR3aa: CASSEAQGRTVGPGYTF; CDR3nt: TGTGCCAGCAGTGAAGCCCAGGGGCGTACGGTGGGGCCTGGCTACACCTTC; abundance: .; j_gene: TRBJ1-2; v_gene: TRBV6-1; len: 17; d_gene: .
CDR3aa: CASSSSGETYEQYF; CDR3nt: TGTGCCAGCAGTTCTAGCGGGGAGACCTACGAGCAGTACTTC; abundance: .; j_gene: TRBJ2-7; v_gene: TRBV27; len: 14; d_gene: TRBD2
CDR3aa: CASSLAGTLVVSGANVLTF; CDR3nt: TGTGCCAGCAGCTTAGCGGGGACTCTCGTAGTTTCTGGGGCCAACGTCCTGACTTTC; abundance: .; j_gene: TRBJ2-6; v_gene: TRBV7-9; len: 19; d_gene: .
CDR3aa: CATPGPGTGELFF; CDR3nt: TGTGCCACCCCAGGGCCAGGCACCGGGGAGCTGTTTTTT; abundance: .; j_gene: TRBJ2-2; v_gene: TRBV19; len: 13; d_gene: .
CDR3aa: CASSLQGAEGYTF; CDR3nt: TGCGCCAGCAGCCTACAGGGGGCAGAGGGCTACACCTTC; abundance: .; j_gene: TRBJ1-2; v_gene: TRBV5-1; len: 13; d_gene: TRBD1
CDR3aa: CASGQDRTGVYTF; CDR3nt: TGCGCCAGCGGCCAAGATCGCACAGGGGTCTACACCTTC; abundance: .; j_gene: TRBJ1-2; v_gene: TRBV4-1; len: 13; d_gene: TRBD1
CDR3aa: CASSLLQGLTQETQYF; CDR3nt: TGTGCCAGCAGCTTATTACAGGGCCTAACACAAGAGACCCAGTACTTC; abundance: few; j_gene: TRBJ2-5; v_gene: TRBV5-5; len: 16; d_gene: .
CDR3aa: CASSYTQALIETQYF; CDR3nt: TGTGCCAGCAGTTACACCCAAGCCTTGATTGAGACCCAGTACTTC; abundance: .; j_gene: TRBJ2-5; v_gene: TRBV6-5; len: 15; d_gene: .
CDR3aa: CASSQDAAAGTEAFF; CDR3nt: TGCGCCAGCAGCCAAGATGCGGCCGCGGGTACTGAAGCTTTCTTT; abundance: .; j_gene: TRBJ1-1; v_gene: TRBV4-1; len: 15; d_gene: .
CDR3aa: CASSQGGQGADTQYF; CDR3nt: TGCGCCAGCAGCCAAGGGGGGCAGGGGGCAGATACGCAGTATTTT; abundance: .; j_gene: TRBJ2-3; v_gene: TRBV4-1; len: 15; d_gene: TRBD1
CDR3aa: CSVDGLAGEETQYF; CDR3nt: TGCAGCGTCGATGGACTAGCGGGAGAAGAGACCCAGTACTTC; abundance: .; j_gene: TRBJ2-5; v_gene: TRBV29-1; len: 14; d_gene: TRBD2
CDR3aa: CASGRAGETQYF; CDR3nt: TGTGCTAGTGGGCGGGCGGGGGAGACCCAGTACTTC; abundance: .; j_gene: TRBJ2-5; v_gene: TRBV12-5; len: 12; d_gene: .
CDR3aa: CASSQPDRPNEKLFF; CDR3nt: TGCGCCAGCAGCCAACCCGACAGGCCGAATGAAAAACTGTTTTTT; abundance: .; j_gene: TRBJ1-4; v_gene: TRBV4-1; len: 15; d_gene: .
CDR3aa: CASSVDLTFVNEQFF; CDR3nt: TGTGCCAGCAGCGTAGATCTAACGTTCGTGAATGAGCAGTTCTTC; abundance: .; j_gene: TRBJ2-1; v_gene: TRBV9; len: 15; d_gene: .
CDR3aa: CASSHPRGANTGELFF; CDR3nt: TGCGCCAGCAGCCATCCCCGGGGGGCCAACACCGGGGAGCTGTTTTTT; abundance: .; j_gene: TRBJ2-2; v_gene: TRBV4-1; len: 16; d_gene: .
CDR3aa: CASSLSGITDTQYF; CDR3nt: TGTGCCAGCAGCCTTAGCGGGATCACAGATACGCAGTATTTT; abundance: .; j_gene: TRBJ2-3; v_gene: TRBV6-5; len: 14; d_gene: TRBD2
CDR3aa: CATSWGDNQPQHF; CDR3nt: TGTGCCACCAGCTGGGGGGACAATCAGCCCCAGCATTTT; abundance: .; j_gene: TRBJ1-5; v_gene: TRBV15; len: 13; d_gene: .
CDR3aa: CASSSRLDRDSFYEQYF; CDR3nt: TGTGCCAGCAGTTCCCGGCTGGACCGGGACAGCTTCTACGAGCAGTACTTC; abundance: .; j_gene: TRBJ2-7; v_gene: TRBV28; len: 17; d_gene: TRBD1
CDR3aa: CASSKDRDRAGYNEQFF; CDR3nt: TGTGCCAGCAGCAAAGACCGGGACAGGGCGGGCTACAATGAGCAGTTCTTC; abundance: .; j_gene: TRBJ2-1; v_gene: TRBV21-1; len: 17; d_gene: .
CDR3aa: CASSPPQGRGVGEQYF; CDR3nt: TGTGCCAGCAGCCCCCCACAGGGCAGGGGGGTGGGCGAGCAGTACTTC; abundance: .; j_gene: TRBJ2-7; v_gene: TRBV7-9; len: 16; d_gene: .
CDR3aa: CASSLVGGAETQYF; CDR3nt: TGCGCCAGCAGCTTGGTTGGAGGGGCAGAGACCCAGTACTTC; abundance: .; j_gene: TRBJ2-5; v_gene: TRBV5-1; len: 14; d_gene: .
CDR3aa: CASSLRLAGQHEQYF; CDR3nt: TGTGCCAGCAGCCTCCGACTAGCGGGACAACACGAGCAGTACTTC; abundance: once; j_gene: TRBJ2-7; v_gene: TRBV7-2; len: 15; d_gene: TRBD2
CDR3aa: CASSFTGERGYTF; CDR3nt: TGTGCCAGCAGCTTCACAGGGGAACGTGGCTACACCTTC; abundance: few; j_gene: TRBJ1-2; v_gene: TRBV7-2; len: 13; d_gene: TRBD1
CDR3aa: CASSLAGPDLPGANVLTF; CDR3nt: TGTGCCAGCAGTTTGGCAGGCCCTGACCTCCCTGGGGCCAACGTCCTGACTTTC; abundance: .; j_gene: TRBJ2-6; v_gene: TRBV27; len: 18; d_gene: .
CDR3aa: CAISEVRAVGNEQFF; CDR3nt: TGTGCCATCAGTGAAGTCAGGGCGGTAGGCAATGAGCAGTTCTTC; abundance: .; j_gene: TRBJ2-1; v_gene: TRBV10-3; len: 15; d_gene: .
CDR3aa: CASSEQGNIQYF; CDR3nt: TGTGCCAGCAGTGAGCAGGGAAACATTCAGTACTTC; abundance: .; j_gene: TRBJ2-4; v_gene: TRBV6-1; len: 12; d_gene: .
CDR3aa: CASSLARNTEAFF; CDR3nt: TGTGCCAGCAGTTTAGCGCGGAACACTGAAGCTTTCTTT; abundance: once; j_gene: TRBJ1-1; v_gene: TRBV27; len: 13; d_gene: .
CDR3aa: CASSPGGGYGYTF; CDR3nt: TGTGCCAGCAGCCCAGGGGGAGGATATGGCTACACCTTC; abundance: .; j_gene: TRBJ1-2; v_gene: TRBV7-9; len: 13; d_gene: TRBD1
CDR3aa: CASSLKGWGNYGYTF; CDR3nt: TGTGCCAGCAGTTTAAAGGGGTGGGGAAACTATGGCTACACCTTC; abundance: .; j_gene: TRBJ1-2; v_gene: TRBV27; len: 15; d_gene: .
CDR3aa: CASSLQLAYEQYF; CDR3nt: TGTGCCAGCAGCTTACAGCTAGCCTACGAGCAGTACTTC; abundance: .; j_gene: TRBJ2-7; v_gene: TRBV11-2; len: 13; d_gene: .
CDR3aa: CASSVTGADGYTF; CDR3nt: TGTGCCAGCAGCGTGACCGGAGCGGATGGCTACACCTTC; abundance: .; j_gene: TRBJ1-2; v_gene: TRBV7-8; len: 13; d_gene: .
CDR3aa: CASSQDPGRGRISQPQHF; CDR3nt: TGCGCCAGCAGCCAAGATCCCGGCAGGGGGCGTATCAGCCAGCCCCAGCATTTT; abundance: .; j_gene: TRBJ1-5; v_gene: TRBV4-1; len: 18; d_gene: TRBD1
CDR3aa: CASSRQGAGEGAFF; CDR3nt: TGTGCCAGCAGTCGTCAGGGGGCCGGTGAGGGAGCTTTCTTT; abundance: .; j_gene: TRBJ1-1; v_gene: TRBV25-1; len: 14; d_gene: TRBD1
CDR3aa: CASSVRWLPESGYTF; CDR3nt: TGTGCCAGCAGCGTACGGTGGCTCCCGGAGTCGGGCTACACCTTC; abundance: .; j_gene: TRBJ1-2; v_gene: TRBV9; len: 15; d_gene: .
CDR3aa: CASRLAGFTDTQYF; CDR3nt: TGTGCCAGCAGGCTAGCGGGGTTCACAGATACGCAGTATTTT; abundance: .; j_gene: TRBJ2-3; v_gene: TRBV6-5; len: 14; d_gene: TRBD2
CDR3aa: CASSSQTTRDRGGELFF; CDR3nt: TGTGCCAGCAGCTCGCAAACAACCCGGGACAGGGGCGGGGAGCTGTTTTTT; abundance: .; j_gene: TRBJ2-2; v_gene: TRBV7-3; len: 17; d_gene: TRBD1
CDR3aa: CASSIGQGMGPEAFF; CDR3nt: TGTGCCAGCAGTATAGGACAGGGGATGGGGCCTGAAGCTTTCTTT; abundance: .; j_gene: TRBJ1-1; v_gene: TRBV6-5; len: 15; d_gene: TRBD1
CDR3aa: CATSRDYSSQYGYTF; CDR3nt: TGTGCCACCAGCAGAGACTACAGCTCCCAGTATGGCTACACCTTC; abundance: .; j_gene: TRBJ1-2; v_gene: TRBV15; len: 15; d_gene: .
CDR3aa: CASSSDWRAEQYF; CDR3nt: TGCGCCAGCAGCTCAGATTGGAGGGCCGAGCAGTACTTC; abundance: .; j_gene: TRBJ2-7; v_gene: TRBV5-1; len: 13; d_gene: .
CDR3aa: CASSYTQFSIQYF; CDR3nt: TGTGCCAGCAGTTATACACAGTTTAGTATCCAGTACTTC; abundance: .; j_gene: TRBJ2-5; v_gene: TRBV6-5; len: 13; d_gene: .
CDR3aa: CASRSGHLTGNTIYF; CDR3nt: TGTGCCAGCAGATCGGGACACCTAACTGGAAACACCATATATTTT; abundance: .; j_gene: TRBJ1-3; v_gene: TRBV6-5; len: 15; d_gene: .